This T cell receptor beta chain was identified during a study of cytomegalovirus exposure and HLA in healthy donors. Study-wide findings and caveats: In an earlier analysis, most TCR beta V segments were productive about 87% or about 30% of the time. Later analysis identified a missense DCLRE1C variant that was linked to TCR beta V- and J-gene trimming.

Comments on this clone: As yet, its antigen is unknown.

CDR1 and CDR2 from the germline V gene are SGDLS and YYNGEE. J gave up 9 bases and V 2 bases, and 16 bases lay outside the gene matches. The CDR3 extends over 17 amino acids. Donors had nominal health at sampling but likely had unrecorded immune exposures. Primers: 60 Vbeta forward and 13 Jbeta reverse. Measured with immunoSEQ multiplex PCR; TCRdb has only the in-frame clones, and not every one. This sample has about 93,000 clones; approximately 83% occur once, and the top ten carry over 3%. The sample comprised PBMCs. The clonotype originates from a man in his forties or fifties in good health and CMV-seronegative. This chain links TRBV9 with TRBJ2-1; 8 nucleotides agree with TRBD2. The CDR3 loop reads CASSVDAGRGAIGEQFF. CDR3 in DNA: TGTGCCAGCAGCGTTGACGCGGGGCGGGGGGCCATCGGTGAGCAGTTCTTC.